The source of this T cell receptor beta chain is a study of blood T cell repertoires in COVID-19. Across the study: Sites in the United States, Italy and Spain provided acute and convalescent COVID-19 samples.

As processed by the authors: Nucleated cell number was recorded as an estimate derived from reference gene primer amplification. The protocol was immunoSEQ multiplex PCR, while the TCRdb copy is restricted to in-frame clones and leaves out a portion. Clone size and V and J calls were adopted from that table, with D and trimming inferred from the DNA. Among 200,000 to 250,000 clones listed, 80% to 90% were seen once. Participants, about 18 to 100 years old, spanned under 30 US areas. Participants' own reports of clinical history determined their cohort assignment. Germline CDR1 reads MNHEY; CDR2 reads SVGAGI. With V trimmed by 7 bases and J by 4 bases, 9 bases remained unmatched. The CDR3 contains 15 residues.

Sequenced input: PBMCs or T cells enriched from blood (not recorded which). The sequence was obtained from a woman in her twenties or thirties who had been exposed to COVID-19. This chain links TRBV6-5 with TRBJ1-3; 8 bases map to TRBD1. As DNA, the CDR3 is TGTGCCAGCAAGTGGCAGGGGGCGAGCGGAAACACCATATATTTT. This encodes CASKWQGASGNTIYF.